The 3 T cell receptor beta chains below were found in one sample sequenced in a study of response to subunit inactivated influenza vaccine. MiXCR, run by TCRdb on the RT-PCR reads, gives a single entry per CDR3 protein. This table has 150,000 to 200,000 distinct CDR3 sequences, approximately 12% appearing once. A further study also used this sample, focusing on T cells expressing NK-cell markers. That paper adds: TCR beta libraries carry UMIs added by 5'RACE template switching.

Specimen: CD8+ T cells sorted from PBMCs, collected roughly 13 days after vaccination. The source is a man in his fifties who received an inactivated influenza vaccine.

V usage is TRBV6-1 and J usage is TRBJ2-2; no clear D gene. Germline V gene data show CDR1 as MNHNS and CDR2 as SASEGT. The CDR3 runs to 15 residues. The germline V and J ends were trimmed by 3 bases and 3 bases, with 11 bases remaining between them. CDR3: CASSDMGLYTGELFF. The CDR3 coding sequence is TGTGCCAGCAGTGATATGGGGTTGTACACCGGGGAGCTGTTTTTT.

The chain carries TRBV27 and TRBJ2-7; 9 positions agree with TRBD2. The V gene's germline CDR1 is MNHEY and CDR2 SMNVEV (reference sequence). The CDR3 totals 14 residues. With 3 bases clipped from V and 2 bases from J, the junction kept 2 bases outside the gene matches. The CDR3 DNA reads as TGTGCCAGCAGTTTCATAGCGGGGGCCTACGAGCAGTACTTC. Protein sequence: CASSFIAGAYEQYF.

This clonotype appeared a few times. V is TRBV20-1 and J is TRBJ2-1; TRBD2 matches 9 bases. The CDR3 covers 14 residues. V trimming: 3 bases; J trimming: 6 bases; junction bases outside the gene matches: 6. Looked up from germline, CDR1 is DFQATT and CDR2 is SNEGSKA (reference sequence). The CDR3 nucleotides are TGCAGTGCTAGGAGGCTAGCGGGACCCAATGAGCAGTTCTTC. The encoded protein is CSARRLAGPNEQFF.